These T cell receptor beta chains were read from a single sample in a study of OX40 agonist ivuxolimab in advanced cancers. Data came from immunoSEQ multiplex PCR; TCRdb stores just in-frame clones and leaves some out. The table has 80,000 to 95,000 clones, around 92% seen once. The specimen was CD4+ or CD8+ T cells sorted from blood, collected in a trial of the OX40 agonist ivuxolimab. These receptors were collected from an adult with an advanced solid tumor such as melanoma, head and neck, liver or kidney cancer. Each CDR3 is given with its conserved first and last residue. A D gene is named only where the DNA matches it firmly. Size values are once, few and many counts, or a class for expanded clones, and some rows have none.

d_gene: .
v_gene: TRBV13
abundance: .
j_gene: TRBJ1-5
CDR3nt: TGTGCCAGCAGCTTGGGGTTCGGTCAGCCCCAGCATTTT
CDR3aa: CASSLGFGQPQHF

d_gene: .
v_gene: TRBV5-1
abundance: .
j_gene: TRBJ1-6
CDR3nt: TGCGCCAGCAGCTTGGAGCAGGGAGGTAATTCACCCCTCCACTTT
CDR3aa: CASSLEQGGNSPLHF

d_gene: TRBD2
v_gene: TRBV27
abundance: .
j_gene: TRBJ2-1
CDR3nt: TGTGCCAGCAGTTGGGGGGGGACCTACAATGAGCAGTTCTTC
CDR3aa: CASSWGGTYNEQFF

d_gene: TRBD2
v_gene: TRBV12-5
abundance: .
j_gene: TRBJ2-1
CDR3nt: TGTGCTAGTGGTTTGGGCCAGCGGGGTTTAGGGTACAATGAGCAGTTCTTC
CDR3aa: CASGLGQRGLGYNEQFF

d_gene: TRBD2
v_gene: TRBV2
abundance: .
j_gene: TRBJ2-5
CDR3nt: TGTGCCAGCAGGTGGCTAGCGGGAGGAGGGCAAGAGACCCAGTACTTC
CDR3aa: CASRWLAGGGQETQYF

d_gene: .
v_gene: TRBV7-8
abundance: .
j_gene: TRBJ2-7
CDR3nt: TGTGCCAGCAGCCTAGCAGACAGGCTCTACGAGCAGTACTTC
CDR3aa: CASSLADRLYEQYF

d_gene: .
v_gene: TRBV10-1
abundance: .
j_gene: TRBJ2-7
CDR3nt: TGCGCCAGCAGTGCAACGGCCGGTCGGTTTGTAGAGCAGTACTTC
CDR3aa: CASSATAGRFVEQYF

d_gene: .
v_gene: TRBV18
abundance: .
j_gene: TRBJ2-7
CDR3nt: TGTGCCAGCTCGCCCCAGGGCCGGGGGTACGAGCAGTACTTC
CDR3aa: CASSPQGRGYEQYF

d_gene: TRBD2
v_gene: TRBV6-5
abundance: .
j_gene: TRBJ2-1
CDR3nt: TGTGCCAGCAGCCCGACTAGCGGGGGCTACAATGAGCAGTTCTTC
CDR3aa: CASSPTSGGYNEQFF

d_gene: .
v_gene: TRBV5-1
abundance: .
j_gene: TRBJ1-2
CDR3nt: TGCGCCAGCAGCTATCCAGGGAATGGCTACACCTTC
CDR3aa: CASSYPGNGYTF

d_gene: TRBD1
v_gene: TRBV30
abundance: .
j_gene: TRBJ1-4
CDR3nt: TGTGCCTGGAGCGAAACAGGGGCAACTAATGAAAAACTGTTTTTT
CDR3aa: CAWSETGATNEKLFF

d_gene: .
v_gene: TRBV7-8
abundance: few
j_gene: TRBJ1-6
CDR3nt: TGTGCCAGCAGCTTTAAAGCAGATTCACCCCTCCACTTT
CDR3aa: CASSFKADSPLHF

d_gene: TRBD1
v_gene: TRBV5-5
abundance: .
j_gene: TRBJ1-2
CDR3nt: TGTGCCAGCAGCTTGACAGGGGCTAATGGCTACACCTTC
CDR3aa: CASSLTGANGYTF

d_gene: .
v_gene: TRBV2
abundance: .
j_gene: TRBJ2-5
CDR3nt: TGTGCCAGCAGCCCCCGGGACTACCAAGAGACCCAGTACTTC
CDR3aa: CASSPRDYQETQYF

d_gene: .
v_gene: TRBV5-1
abundance: .
j_gene: TRBJ1-1
CDR3nt: TGCGCCAGCAGTCTCGGGTGGGGCTTAATGAACACTGAAGCTTTCTTT
CDR3aa: CASSLGWGLMNTEAFF

d_gene: .
v_gene: TRBV14
abundance: .
j_gene: TRBJ1-5
CDR3nt: TGTGCCAGCAGCCCTCCTGGGACGCCCCAGCATTTT
CDR3aa: CASSPPGTPQHF

d_gene: .
v_gene: TRBV21-1
abundance: .
j_gene: TRBJ1-2
CDR3nt: TGTGCCAGCAGCAAATCGGGACAGGGGGCGCCGTACTATGGCTACACCTTC
CDR3aa: CASSKSGQGAPYYGYTF

d_gene: .
v_gene: TRBV6-5
abundance: .
j_gene: TRBJ1-1
CDR3nt: TGTGCCAGCAGTCTGGCAGAGGCATGGAACACTGAAGCTTTCTTT
CDR3aa: CASSLAEAWNTEAFF

d_gene: .
v_gene: TRBV10-3
abundance: few
j_gene: TRBJ1-1
CDR3nt: TGTGCCATCAGTGAGGGGGCGGTCACTGAAGCTTTCTTT
CDR3aa: CAISEGAVTEAFF

d_gene: .
v_gene: TRBV30
abundance: .
j_gene: TRBJ1-1
CDR3nt: TGTGCCTGGAGTCCTGTTGCGAACACTGAAGCTTTCTTT
CDR3aa: CAWSPVANTEAFF

d_gene: .
v_gene: TRBV11-2
abundance: once
j_gene: TRBJ1-1
CDR3nt: TGTGCCAGCAGCTTACAATTGAACACTGAAGCTTTCTTT
CDR3aa: CASSLQLNTEAFF

d_gene: .
v_gene: TRBV5-5
abundance: .
j_gene: TRBJ2-7
CDR3nt: TGTGCCAGCAGCTTCGCGTCAGAGCAGTACTTC
CDR3aa: CASSFASEQYF

d_gene: .
v_gene: TRBV6-5
abundance: once
j_gene: TRBJ1-3
CDR3nt: TGTGCCAGCGATCGCCCAGGGTCTGGAAACACCATATATTTT
CDR3aa: CASDRPGSGNTIYF

d_gene: TRBD1
v_gene: TRBV6-6
abundance: .
j_gene: TRBJ1-1
CDR3nt: TGTGCCAGCAGAGGACAGGTGAACACTGAAGCTTTCTTT
CDR3aa: CASRGQVNTEAFF

d_gene: TRBD1
v_gene: TRBV7-9
abundance: .
j_gene: TRBJ2-4
CDR3nt: TGTGCCAGCAGCTTAGGGGTGACAGGGGGAAACATTCAGTACTTC
CDR3aa: CASSLGVTGGNIQYF

d_gene: .
v_gene: TRBV7-9
abundance: .
j_gene: TRBJ1-6
CDR3nt: TGTGCCAGCACCCAAGGGGGTCAGGATTCACCCCTCCACTTT
CDR3aa: CASTQGGQDSPLHF

d_gene: .
v_gene: TRBV29-1
abundance: .
j_gene: TRBJ1-3
CDR3nt: TGCAGCGTTGGGATGGGCTCTGGAAACACCATATATTTT
CDR3aa: CSVGMGSGNTIYF

d_gene: .
v_gene: TRBV5-8
abundance: .
j_gene: TRBJ1-5
CDR3nt: TGTGCCAGCAGCTTCGGTAGTGGGGAACAGCCCCAGCATTTT
CDR3aa: CASSFGSGEQPQHF

d_gene: TRBD2
v_gene: TRBV19
abundance: .
j_gene: TRBJ2-7
CDR3nt: TGTGCCAGTAGTACGGGACTAGCGGCGGGAAGCTCCTACGAGCAGTACTTC
CDR3aa: CASSTGLAAGSSYEQYF

d_gene: .
v_gene: TRBV9
abundance: once
j_gene: TRBJ1-2
CDR3nt: TGTGCCAGCAGCGTAGCGCTCCGAAACGATGGCTACACCTTC
CDR3aa: CASSVALRNDGYTF

d_gene: .
v_gene: TRBV5-6
abundance: .
j_gene: TRBJ1-2
CDR3nt: TGTGCCAGCAGCTCAGCAGGGATTGGAGGCTACACCTTC
CDR3aa: CASSSAGIGGYTF

d_gene: .
v_gene: TRBV11-2
abundance: .
j_gene: TRBJ1-3
CDR3nt: TGTGCCAGCAGCTTAGCGGGCCCCGACACCATATATTTT
CDR3aa: CASSLAGPDTIYF

d_gene: .
v_gene: TRBV30
abundance: .
j_gene: TRBJ2-2
CDR3nt: TGTGCCTGGAGTCGTAGGGGTCGCAACACCGGGGAGCTGTTTTTT
CDR3aa: CAWSRRGRNTGELFF

d_gene: .
v_gene: TRBV30
abundance: .
j_gene: TRBJ2-6
CDR3nt: TGTGCCTGGAGTGGGCCGAGCTCTGGGGCCAACGTCCTGACTTTC
CDR3aa: CAWSGPSSGANVLTF

d_gene: .
v_gene: TRBV19
abundance: .
j_gene: TRBJ1-4
CDR3nt: TGTGCCAGTAGCGGACAAAGCGTCGGAGAAAAACTGTTTTTT
CDR3aa: CASSGQSVGEKLFF

d_gene: .
v_gene: TRBV19
abundance: once
j_gene: TRBJ2-2
CDR3nt: TGTGTCAGTAGTATTGGGAACACTGGGGAGCTGTTTTTT
CDR3aa: CVSSIGNTGELFF

d_gene: .
v_gene: TRBV21-1
abundance: .
j_gene: TRBJ1-6
CDR3nt: TGTGCCAGCAGGGAGGTTGATTCACCCCTCCACTTT
CDR3aa: CASREVDSPLHF

d_gene: TRBD1
v_gene: TRBV11-2
abundance: .
j_gene: TRBJ1-1
CDR3nt: TGTGCCAGCAGCCGAACAGGGGATGGGACTGAAGCTTTCTTT
CDR3aa: CASSRTGDGTEAFF

d_gene: .
v_gene: TRBV6-5
abundance: .
j_gene: TRBJ1-1
CDR3nt: TGTGCCAGCGGACCCTACCTGAACACTGAAGCTTTCTTT
CDR3aa: CASGPYLNTEAFF

d_gene: .
v_gene: TRBV19
abundance: .
j_gene: TRBJ2-7
CDR3nt: TGTGCCAGTAATCCAGGGGGGACAGTACACGAGCAGTACTTC
CDR3aa: CASNPGGTVHEQYF

d_gene: .
v_gene: TRBV5-1
abundance: .
j_gene: TRBJ1-2
CDR3nt: TGCGCCAGCAGGCTACGGACAGCTACTCTTAACTATGGCTACACCTTC
CDR3aa: CASRLRTATLNYGYTF

d_gene: TRBD2
v_gene: TRBV2
abundance: .
j_gene: TRBJ2-3
CDR3nt: TGTGCCAGCAGCAGAGCGGTAGCGGGAGTAAGCACAGATACGCAGTATTTT
CDR3aa: CASSRAVAGVSTDTQYF

d_gene: TRBD1
v_gene: TRBV7-9
abundance: .
j_gene: TRBJ1-6
CDR3nt: TGTGCCAGCACCTTACAGGGGGCGTATTCACCCCTCCACTTT
CDR3aa: CASTLQGAYSPLHF

d_gene: .
v_gene: TRBV7-9
abundance: .
j_gene: TRBJ2-2
CDR3nt: TGTGCCAGCAGCCCTCGGACTGACGGTCCCACCGGGGAGCTGTTTTTT
CDR3aa: CASSPRTDGPTGELFF

d_gene: .
v_gene: TRBV19
abundance: .
j_gene: TRBJ1-2
CDR3nt: TGTGCCAGTTCCGGTCCTTATGGCTACACCTTC
CDR3aa: CASSGPYGYTF

d_gene: TRBD1
v_gene: TRBV7-3
abundance: .
j_gene: TRBJ2-4
CDR3nt: TGTGCCAGCAGCTTAGGGCCACCGGGACAGGGGTGGAACATTCAGTACTTC
CDR3aa: CASSLGPPGQGWNIQYF

d_gene: .
v_gene: TRBV19
abundance: .
j_gene: TRBJ2-7
CDR3nt: TGTGCCAGTAGTATAGACTTAAACTCGATCACCTTCGAATACGAGCAGTACTTC
CDR3aa: CASSIDLNSITFEYEQYF

d_gene: TRBD1
v_gene: TRBV28
abundance: .
j_gene: TRBJ1-1
CDR3nt: TGTGCCAGCAGGAACAGGGGGCTAAGAAACACTGAAGCTTTCTTT
CDR3aa: CASRNRGLRNTEAFF